This record concerns one T cell receptor (beta chain) sequence. What it binds is unknown. The sample originates from a study of cytomegalovirus exposure and HLA in healthy donors. This PCR relied on a set of 60 Vbeta primers and 13 Jbeta primers. The assay was immunoSEQ multiplex PCR, and TCRdb's table has in-frame clones only and misses some. The sample contains hundreds of thousands of clones, approximately 81% of which appear only once. Study results and caveats: A classifier reportedly called cytomegalovirus status with high sensitivity and specificity. The Asian-associated ancestry cluster reportedly had fewer N-insertions than the approximately 700-donor mean in a later analysis.

CDR3 length: 15 amino acids. Germline V CDR1 and CDR2: SGHRS, YFSETQ. With 2 bases removed from V and 6 bases from J, the gap between germline ends came to 14 bases. The sequence came from a man aged 25-40 years in good health and CMV-seronegative. The chain recombines TRBV5-1 with TRBJ2-2; D may be TRBD1 (5 bases). Sequenced material: PBMCs. This CDR3 is CASSFGAVEPGELFF. As DNA, the CDR3 is TGCGCCAGCAGCTTTGGGGCCGTGGAACCCGGGGAGCTGTTTTTT. The full variable domain, completed using reference TRBV5-1 and TRBJ2-2, is KAGVTQTPRYLIKTRGQQVTLSCSPISGHRSVSWYQQTPGQGLQFLFEYFSETQRNKGNFPGRFSGRQFSNSRSEMNVSTLELGDSALYLCASSFGAVEPGELFFGEGSRLTVL.